Presented here are 10 T cell receptor beta chains from one specimen sequenced in a study of T cells in narcolepsy. Clones were read by immunoSEQ multiplex PCR, and TCRdb kept only the in-frame ones, dropping some. Of over 25,000 clones listed, less than 85% were seen once; the top ten hold 6.6%. The sample consisted of memory (CD45RA-) CD4+ T cells from blood. The receptors come from a human donor in good health.

The rearrangement uses TRBV4-1 and TRBJ2-1; D possibly corresponds to TRBD1 (5 bases). In germline, CDR1 is MGHRA, CDR2 YSYEKL. With 4 bases removed from V and 2 bases from J, the gap between germline ends came to 12 bases. The CDR3 runs to 15 residues. The CDR3 sequence: CASSRQKLPYNEQFF. CDR3 bases: TGCGCCAGCAGCCGACAGAAGCTTCCCTACAATGAGCAGTTCTTC.

This chain joins TRBV6-4 and TRBJ1-2; unclear D gene. Germline V gene data show CDR1 as MRHNA and CDR2 as SNTAGT. The CDR3 length is 13 residues. V lost 5 bases, J lost 4 bases, and 11 bases lay in between. The CDR3 is CASSQDGLYGYTF. CDR3 DNA sequence: TGTGCCAGCAGTCAAGACGGGCTCTATGGCTACACCTTC.

The chain employs TRBV10-2 and TRBJ2-1; D unclear. V dropped 4 bases and J dropped 2 bases, with 9 bases sitting between them. CDR3 size: 14 residues. Germline-derived CDR1 and CDR2 are WSHSY and SAAADI. This CDR3 reads CASSGQLAYNEQFF. CDR3 nucleotides: TGCGCCAGCAGTGGCCAGCTGGCCTACAATGAGCAGTTCTTC.

This chain links TRBV5-1 with TRBJ2-3; 11 bases align to TRBD2. V was pared by 5 bases and J by 3 bases, with 5 bases of the junction left unmatched. The germline V gene has CDR1 SGHRS and CDR2 YFSETQ. The CDR3 is 15 amino acids. The CDR3 DNA is TGCGCCAGCAGGCAGGGACTAGCGGAGACAGATACGCAGTATTTT. Its protein product is CASRQGLAETDTQYF. Looking up the rest from reference TRBV5-1 and TRBJ2-3 gives the full variable domain: KAGVTQTPRYLIKTRGQQVTLSCSPISGHRSVSWYQQTPGQGLQFLFEYFSETQRNKGNFPGRFSGRQFSNSRSEMNVSTLELGDSALYLCASRQGLAETDTQYFGPGTRLTVL.

V is TRBV27 and J is TRBJ2-3; TRBD2 agrees at 9 bases. This CDR3 spans 15 amino acids. Trimming took 3 bases from V and 3 from J; bases not matched to a gene: 4. The germline gives CDR1 MNHEY, CDR2 SMNVEV (reference sequence). The DNA of the CDR3 is TGTGCCAGCAGTTTGCGGGAGGGCCTGACAGATACGCAGTATTTT. Its protein product is CASSLREGLTDTQYF.

The chain combines TRBV18 with TRBJ1-4, with no clear D. The germline V gene encodes CDR1 KGHSH and CDR2 LQKENI. This CDR3 spans 15 amino acids. V lost 3 bases and J 0 bases, leaving 8 bases between the germline ends. The DNA for the CDR3 is TGTGCCAGCTCACCCGCCTACACAACTAATGAAAAACTGTTTTTT. It specifies CASSPAYTTNEKLFF.

This clone was counted between two and nine times. V gene TRBV6-4 combines with J gene TRBJ2-3; 11 nucleotides align to TRBD2. The CDR3 totals 15 residues. With 0 bases clipped from V and 4 bases from J, the junction kept 0 bases outside the gene matches. Germline V gene data show CDR1 as MRHNA and CDR2 as SNTAGT. The CDR3 nucleotides are TGTGCCAGCAGTGACTCTAGCGGGGGGGCAGATACGCAGTATTTT. Its protein is CASSDSSGGADTQYF.

The table lists this clone with a count of one. The CDR3 loop is CASSEGSGNSYEQYF. The CDR3 region has the DNA TGTGCCAGCAGTGAAGGGAGCGGGAACTCCTACGAGCAGTACTTC. This chain connects TRBV2 to TRBJ2-7, with 7 bases lining up with TRBD2. Trimming removed 1 base from V and 0 bases from J; junction bases left unmatched: 3. The germline CDR1 and CDR2 sequences are SNHLY and FYNNEI. CDR3 length equals 15 residues.

The V call is TRBV6-1, the J call TRBJ1-6; 7 bases are a match to TRBD1. Germline V CDR1 and CDR2: MNHNS, SASEGT. J gave up 9 bases and V 2 bases, and 10 bases lay outside the gene matches. This CDR3 is 16 amino acids long. CDR3 DNA sequence: TGTGCCAGCAGTGAACTAGTGACAGGGAATGGTTCACCCCTCCACTTT. It encodes CASSELVTGNGSPLHF.

This clone was seen just once. CDR3 loop: CASSLGGVETQYF. As DNA, the CDR3 is TGTGCCAGCAGCTTAGGGGGGGTAGAGACCCAGTACTTC. The V and J genes are TRBV11-2 and TRBJ2-5; D is possibly TRBD2 (6 bases). The length of the CDR3 is 13 residues. Trimming stripped 1 base from V and 4 bases from J, with 7 bases between. Per germline, CDR1 SGHAT and CDR2 FQNNGV. The whole variable domain, filled in from reference TRBV11-2 and TRBJ2-5, reads EAGVAQSPRYKIIEKRQSVAFWCNPISGHATLYWYQQILGQGPKLLIQFQNNGVVDDSQLPKDRFSAERLKGVDSTLKIQPAKLEDSAVYLCASSLGGVETQYFGPGTRLLVL.